The TCR beta chain described here comes from a study of T cell responses to AZD1222 COVID-19 vaccine. Study-wide results and caveats: The peak T cell response came first, and repertoires were sampled only after it. A mostly white British donor set with more females was recruited, and clonal diversity was possibly underestimated.

V was pared by 1 base and J by 0 bases, with 22 bases between. The length of the CDR3 is 19 residues. Germline CDR1 is LNHNV and CDR2 is YYDKDF (reference sequence). Profiled with immunoSEQ multiplex PCR; TCRdb holds only in-frame clones, not every one. The table has about 150,000 clones, 90% seen once; the top ten hold approximately 1.8%. In the case of this clone: The antigen is not known.

The rearrangement uses TRBV15 and TRBJ2-7; TRBD1 might be the D (6 bases). This sequence was found in an adult in good health. Sequences were derived from peripheral blood, sampled on day 0 of AZD1222 vaccination. CDR3: CATSRVGQGYPTGSYEQYF. The CDR3 nucleotides read TGTGCCACCAGCAGAGTTGGGCAGGGGTACCCGACAGGCTCCTACGAGCAGTACTTC.